Listed here are 20 T cell receptor beta chains from one sample, sequenced in a study of T cell clonotyping in hematopoietic cell transplantation (TCRdb year 2021). The meaning of the sample's time point label: 100 days after allo-HCT. Library method: the immunoSEQ multiplex PCR assay. This immuneACCESS table, as held by TCRdb, lists in-frame sequences with V and J called but not all clones. Of the missing ones, under half trace to an unresolved V gene in checked studies; the others have no known cause. The sample includes over 25,000 clones, with around 90% observed a single time. Over 8.5% of the sample rests with the top ten. The material sequenced was PBMCs, taken 100 days after allogeneic stem cell transplant. All receptors derive from a female patient aged 50 to 60 who had an allogeneic stem cell transplant from a related donor, so the T cells may come from the graft donor. Some clones in this sample may be carry-over from other donors' samples.

The chain couples TRBV9 to TRBJ2-3, with 13 positions matching TRBD2. This CDR3 has 17 residues. Losses at the gene ends were 0 bases for V and 3 bases for J; bases not matched to a gene: 4. CDR1 and CDR2 from the germline V gene are SGDLS and YYNGEE. The chain's CDR3 is CASSVATSGGATDTQYF. The CDR3 DNA is TGTGCCAGCAGCGTAGCAACTAGCGGGGGGGCAACAGATACGCAGTATTTT.

This clone was detected a few times. V and J are TRBV2 and TRBJ1-6; D may be TRBD1 (5 bases). CDR3 length equals 15 residues. The V and J ends lost 3 bases and 5 bases respectively, with 11 bases between them. Germline V CDR1 and CDR2: SNHLY, FYNNEI. CDR3 bases: TGTGCCAGCAGTGACTCAACAGGAGATAATTCACCCCTCCACTTT. Translating gives CASSDSTGDNSPLHF.

The V and J genes are TRBV6-5 and TRBJ1-2, with D perhaps TRBD1 (5 bases). The CDR3 totals 11 residues. Trimming removed 8 bases at V and 4 bases at J, with 8 bases between. The germline CDR1 and CDR2 sequences are MNHEY and SVGAGI. The CDR3 nucleotides are TGTGCCAGCGGTGGGGCCTATGGCTACACCTTC. This translates into CASGGAYGYTF.

The rearrangement links TRBV19 to TRBJ1-1; 7 positions match TRBD1. J gave up 5 bases and V 5 bases, and 8 bases lay outside the gene matches. CDR3 length equals 14 residues. CDR1 is LNHDA, CDR2 SQIVND, per germline (reference sequence). The CDR3, as DNA: TGTGCCAGTAGTCCCAGACAGGGAAATACTGAAGCTTTCTTT. Protein: CASSPRQGNTEAFF.

The chain uses TRBV5-6 and TRBJ2-4, with D maybe TRBD2 (6 bases). With 2 bases removed from V and 8 bases from J, the gap between germline ends came to 8 bases. In germline, CDR1 is SGHDT, CDR2 YYEEEE. CDR3 length: 12 residues. CDR3 coding DNA: TGTGCCAGCAGCTTCGGGGGTTACATTCAGTACTTC. Translating gives CASSFGGYIQYF.

The rearrangement links TRBV11-2 to TRBJ2-5, with TRBD1 as a possible D gene (5 bases). Germline V gene lookup returns CDR1 SGHAT and CDR2 FQNNGV. With 1 base removed from V and 5 bases from J, the gap between germline ends came to 17 bases. The CDR3 spans 16 residues. CDR3 protein: CASSLGAALYRETQYF. DNA of the CDR3: TGTGCCAGCAGCTTAGGGGCGGCCCTTTACAGGGAGACCCAGTACTTC.

This clone was recorded once. The genes are TRBV6-6 and TRBJ2-5; no clear D gene. The V end was cut by 1 base, the J end by 0 bases, with 12 bases between. In germline, CDR1 is MNHNY, CDR2 SVGAGI (reference sequence). The CDR3 sequence is 16 residues long. In nucleotides, the CDR3 is TGTGCCAGCAGTTACTATTACAACCCGTACCAAGAGACCCAGTACTTC. Translation gives CASSYYYNPYQETQYF.

The CDR3 DNA reads as TGCGCCAGCAGCCTGCAGAGGGGGGCTAATTCACCCCTCCACTTT. Amino acids: CASSLQRGANSPLHF. The rearrangement joins TRBV5-1 to TRBJ1-6, with D possibly matching TRBD1 (6 bases). The CDR3 is 15 residues long. Germline V CDR1 and CDR2: SGHRS, YFSETQ. V dropped 4 bases and J dropped 6 bases, with 14 bases sitting between them.

This clone was seen a single time. The rearrangement links TRBV15 to TRBJ2-1, with 9 bases lining up with TRBD1. The CDR3 has 16 amino acids. Germline V lookup: CDR1 LNHNV, CDR2 YYDKDF (reference sequence). V gave up 3 bases and J gave up 8 bases; unmatched junction bases: 11. In DNA, the CDR3 is TGTGCCACCAGCAGGCCGCCGGGACAGGGCGGCCATGAGCAGTTCTTC. Protein product: CATSRPPGQGGHEQFF.

The CDR3 protein is CASSEIVASTEAFF. Written as DNA, the CDR3 is TGTGCCAGCAGTGAAATCGTAGCTTCCACTGAAGCTTTCTTT. The gene calls are TRBV2 and TRBJ1-1; D is ambiguous. V lost 2 bases and J lost 4, with 11 bases in between. This CDR3 has 14 residues. Germline V lookup: CDR1 SNHLY, CDR2 FYNNEI.

This clone has just one count. The chain joins TRBV2 to TRBJ2-3, with TRBD2 identical over 12 bases. Germline CDR1 is SNHLY and CDR2 is FYNNEI. The CDR3 consists of 13 residues. The trim removed 8 bases at V and 5 bases at J, leaving 2 bases unmatched. In DNA form, the CDR3 reads TGTGCCAGCGTGACTAGCGGGGGAGATACGCAGTATTTT. This translates into CASVTSGGDTQYF.

The chain is built from TRBV7-9 and TRBJ2-7; 7 nucleotides match TRBD1. V dropped 5 bases and J dropped 4; count of bases not matched to a gene: 11. Germline loops: CDR1 SEHNR, CDR2 FQNEAQ (reference sequence). The CDR3 consists of 15 residues. For the CDR3, the DNA is TGTGCCAGCAGCAGAGACAGGGCCTTGGCTTACGAGCAGTACTTC. It is translated as CASSRDRALAYEQYF.

V gene TRBV4-2 combines with J gene TRBJ2-2, with a weak D call TRBD2 (6 bases). Germline V gene data show CDR1 as LGHNA and CDR2 as YNFKEQ. This CDR3 has 16 residues. V gave up 0 bases and J gave up 0 bases, with 8 bases separating them. The CDR3 loop is CASSQDPGANTGELFF. CDR3 nucleotide sequence: TGTGCCAGCAGCCAAGATCCGGGGGCGAACACCGGGGAGCTGTTTTTT.

The V and J genes are TRBV6-6 and TRBJ1-6; D is ambiguous. Trimming removed 10 bases at V and 4 bases at J, with 11 bases between. CDR1 MNHNY and CDR2 SVGAGI come from the germline V gene (reference sequence). The length of the CDR3 is 13 residues. CDR3: CAIRPGYNSPLHF. In DNA, the CDR3 is TGTGCCATAAGACCTGGTTATAATTCACCCCTCCACTTT.

V is TRBV5-1 and J is TRBJ2-1, with D possibly called TRBD1 or TRBD2 (6 bases each). The CDR3 runs 14 residues. Germline CDR1 SGHRS, CDR2 YFSETQ. Trimming shortened V by 1 base and J by 6 bases, and 11 bases separated the two germline ends. The CDR3 spells CASSLRGPLNEQFF. The CDR3 DNA is TGCGCCAGCAGCTTGCGGGGGCCCCTCAATGAGCAGTTCTTC.

The chain carries TRBV12-2 and TRBJ2-1. TRBV12-2 corresponds to a pseudogene. The CDR3 extends over 16 amino acids. CDR3 DNA sequence: TGTGCAAGTCGCTTCCTTATACCGGGACCCTACAATGAGCAGTTCTTC. Amino acids: CASRFLIPGPYNEQFF.

This chain joins TRBV18 and TRBJ1-1; D may be TRBD1 (6 bases). In germline, CDR1 is KGHSH, CDR2 LQKENI. This CDR3 spans 15 amino acids. V was pared by 1 base and J by 0 bases, with 9 bases between. The CDR3 loop reads CASSPQGGVNTEAFF. Written as DNA, the CDR3 is TGTGCCAGCTCACCACAGGGGGGAGTGAACACTGAAGCTTTCTTT.

The rearrangement uses TRBV11-2 and TRBJ1-1; no firm D call. The CDR3 runs to 16 residues. Trimming stripped 5 bases from V and 4 bases from J, with 20 bases between. Looked up from germline, CDR1 is SGHAT and CDR2 is FQNNGV. The chain's CDR3 is CASSTPFSTGGTEAFF. In DNA form, the CDR3 reads TGTGCCAGCAGCACCCCCTTTTCTACCGGAGGCACTGAAGCTTTCTTT. Using reference TRBV11-2 and TRBJ1-1 for the parts outside the CDR3, the full variable domain is EAGVAQSPRYKIIEKRQSVAFWCNPISGHATLYWYQQILGQGPKLLIQFQNNGVVDDSQLPKDRFSAERLKGVDSTLKIQPAKLEDSAVYLCASSTPFSTGGTEAFFGQGTRLTVV.

This clone was seen only once. The J gene is TRBJ2-2, the V gene TRBV6-1, with 7 bases matching TRBD2. The CDR3 has 17 residues. The germline V gene encodes CDR1 MNHNS and CDR2 SASEGT. Trimming took 0 bases from V and 3 from J; bases not matched to a gene: 7. CDR3 amino acids: CASSEAVEAGDTGELFF. CDR3 nucleotides: TGTGCCAGCAGTGAAGCGGTCGAGGCGGGGGACACCGGGGAGCTGTTTTTT.

V usage is TRBV27 and J usage is TRBJ2-1; 9 bases map to TRBD1. The J segment lost 3 bases and the V segment lost 4 bases, leaving 1 base of the junction unmatched. CDR1 and CDR2 from the germline V gene are MNHEY and SMNVEV (reference sequence). The CDR3 contains 14 residues. The CDR3 spells CASSSDRGYNEQFF. The CDR3 nucleotides read TGTGCCAGCAGTTCGGACAGGGGCTACAATGAGCAGTTCTTC.